Listed below are T cell receptor beta chains from one sample, sequenced in a study of cytomegalovirus exposure and HLA in healthy donors. Using immunoSEQ multiplex PCR, the repertoire was profiled, and TCRdb retains in-frame clones only, with some absent. The data show roughly 110,000 clones, around 89% seen once. Sequencing was done on a sample of PBMCs. These receptors all stem from a woman aged 18-35 years in good health and CMV-seropositive. CDR3s include the opening cysteine and the closing phenylalanine or tryptophan. The order of the fields is D gene, J gene, V gene, clone size, CDR3 DNA, CDR3 protein. D genes are given only for firm matches. The listing skips clone size in some rows; elsewhere it reads once, few, many or a size class.

>.|TRBJ1-2|TRBV6-1|.
TGTGCCAGCAGTGAAAATCTTTGGTGGGGGGAGGATGGCTACACCTTC
CASSENLWWGEDGYTF
>.|TRBJ1-6|TRBV27|.
TGTGCCAGCAGTATACAGGTTGGAAGTTCACCCCTCCACTTT
CASSIQVGSSPLHF
>.|TRBJ2-7|TRBV9|.
TGTGCCAGCAGCGTAGCTGGCGACACCTACGAGCAGTACTTC
CASSVAGDTYEQYF
>TRBD1|TRBJ1-2|TRBV6-6|.
TGTGCCAGCAGGGGGGACAGTTTCTATGGCTACACCTTC
CASRGDSFYGYTF
>.|TRBJ2-7|TRBV18|.
TGTGCCAGCCAAAGAGGACAGAGCTACGAGCAGTACTTC
CASQRGQSYEQYF
>TRBD1|TRBJ1-1|TRBV9|once
TGTGCCAGCAGCGTTAACCGGGACAGGGGCGGCACTGAAGCTTTCTTT
CASSVNRDRGGTEAFF
>.|TRBJ1-2|TRBV21-1|.
TGTGCCAGCAGCGAGAGGGGACAGGGGGCGCGTGGCTACACCTTC
CASSERGQGARGYTF
>TRBD1|TRBJ2-3|TRBV7-8|.
TGTGCCAGCAGTCAATATCACAGGGGTCCCACAGATACGCAGTATTTT
CASSQYHRGPTDTQYF
>TRBD1|TRBJ2-6|TRBV5-4|once
TGTGCCAGCAGCACCTTACAGGGGTCTGGGGCCAACGTCCTGACTTTC
CASSTLQGSGANVLTF
>.|TRBJ2-7|TRBV19|.
TGTGCCAGTAGTATTCGAGGAGGCACCTACGAGCAGTACTTC
CASSIRGGTYEQYF
>TRBD1|TRBJ2-1|TRBV5-6|.
TGTGCCAGCAGCTTGCTATGGACAGGGTTCGATGAGCAGTTCTTC
CASSLLWTGFDEQFF
>.|TRBJ1-2|TRBV4-3|.
TGCGCCAGCAGCCAACAGGTGTGGGCAGTCCCCTATGGCTACACCTTC
CASSQQVWAVPYGYTF
>.|TRBJ1-6|TRBV7-2|.
TGTGCCAGCAGCCCACAGCAGAATTCACCCCTCCACTTT
CASSPQQNSPLHF
>.|TRBJ1-4|TRBV5-6|.
TGTGCCAGCAGCTTCCCAGACAGAAATGAAAAACTGTTTTTT
CASSFPDRNEKLFF
>TRBD2|TRBJ2-3|TRBV4-3|.
TGCGCCAGCAGCCAAGGAGCTAGCGGGTCTATAATTAATACGCAGTATTTT
CASSQGASGSIINTQYF
>.|TRBJ1-5|TRBV4-1|.
TGCGCCAGCAGCCAAGTCGAGACACAAAATCAGCCCCAGCATTTT
CASSQVETQNQPQHF
>.|TRBJ1-1|TRBV4-3|.
TGCGCCAGCAGCCAAGATTTATCCCACTTTGAAGCTTTCTTT
CASSQDLSHFEAFF
>.|TRBJ2-3|TRBV14|.
TGTGCCAGCAGCCTGGGGGGGGCGATCACAGATACGCAGTATTTT
CASSLGGAITDTQYF
>.|TRBJ1-2|TRBV6-6|.
TGTGCCAGCAGTTATGGAACTACCACCGGTTATGGCTACACCTTC
CASSYGTTTGYGYTF
>.|TRBJ1-5|TRBV4-3|.
TGCGCCAGCAGCCAAACGACAGATAGCAATCAGCCCCAGCATTTT
CASSQTTDSNQPQHF
>.|TRBJ1-3|TRBV2|.
TGTGCCAGCAGTGAATCGGAGGGTAGAAACACCATATATTTT
CASSESEGRNTIYF
>TRBD1|TRBJ1-1|TRBV5-6|few
TGTGCCAGCAGCTTGGGGACAGGGGGCCTGAACACTGAAGCTTTCTTT
CASSLGTGGLNTEAFF
>TRBD1|TRBJ1-6|TRBV2|.
TGTGCCAGCAGTCCGGACAGGGGGTTCTCACCCCTCCACTTT
CASSPDRGFSPLHF
>.|TRBJ2-3|TRBV7-6|.
TGTGCCAGCAGCTTCGAGTCGACAGTTAGCACAGATACGCAGTATTTT
CASSFESTVSTDTQYF
>TRBD2|TRBJ2-1|TRBV27|few
TGTGCCAGCAGTACTAGGATCGGGACTAGCGGGGGGAATGAGCAGTTCTTC
CASSTRIGTSGGNEQFF
>.|TRBJ1-1|TRBV6-5|.
TGTGCCAGCACCCCCGGGAGGGTCTTGAACACTGAAGCTTTCTTT
CASTPGRVLNTEAFF
>TRBD1|TRBJ2-7|TRBV11-2|.
TGTGCCAGCAGGGCAATCCAATCGACAGGGGGCTGGTACGAGCAGTACTTC
CASRAIQSTGGWYEQYF
>TRBD1|TRBJ1-1|TRBV27|.
TGTGCCAGCAGTTTAACAGGGGCGACGGCTTTCTTT
CASSLTGATAFF
>.|TRBJ2-4|TRBV6-6|.
TGTGCCAGCATCAACGGGGGTGCCAAAAACATTCAGTACTTC
CASINGGAKNIQYF
>.|TRBJ2-3|TRBV7-9|.
TGTGCCAGCAGCCCAGGGGGGCCGGGTAGCACAGATACGCAGTATTTT
CASSPGGPGSTDTQYF
>.|TRBJ2-1|TRBV6-5|.
TGTGCCAGCAGTTACTCCGGTGAGCAGTTCTTC
CASSYSGEQFF
>.|TRBJ1-1|TRBV9|.
TGTGCCAGCAGCGCTCGTGACAGGAACACTGAAGCTTTCTTT
CASSARDRNTEAFF
>.|TRBJ1-4|TRBV11-2|.
TGTGCCAGCAGCTTAGCACAGGGTAATGAAAAACTGTTTTTT
CASSLAQGNEKLFF
>TRBD1|TRBJ1-2|TRBV5-1|.
TGCGCCAGCCGTGCCAATGGGGACAGAAACTATGGCTACACCTTC
CASRANGDRNYGYTF
>.|TRBJ2-7|TRBV18|few
TGTGCCAGCTCACCATCCAGGACTTACTACGAGCAGTACTTC
CASSPSRTYYEQYF
>TRBD1|TRBJ2-1|TRBV19|.
TGTGCCAGTAGTATAGGAAGGGGGCATACGGTAGTGCAGTTCTTC
CASSIGRGHTVVQFF
>TRBD2|TRBJ2-3|TRBV5-4|.
TGTGCCAGCAGTTCGATCCAGGGAGGGGCAGATACGCAGTATTTT
CASSSIQGGADTQYF
>TRBD1|TRBJ1-4|TRBV5-5|.
TGTGCCAGCAGCTCCGGGACAGTTAATGAAAAACTGTTTTTT
CASSSGTVNEKLFF
>.|TRBJ1-1|TRBV6-5|once
TGTGCCAGCAGTTCCCTCGGGGGGGCAACTGAAGCTTTCTTT
CASSSLGGATEAFF
>.|TRBJ2-5|TRBV4-1|.
TGCGCCAGCAGCCAAGCCCCTGAGGAGAGTATAGAGACCCAGTACTTC
CASSQAPEESIETQYF
>.|TRBJ2-1|TRBV15|.
TGTGCCACCAGCAGAGAAGGCCGGGGAATCTACAATGAGCAGTTCTTC
CATSREGRGIYNEQFF
>.|TRBJ1-2|TRBV14|once
TGTGCCAGCAGCCAAACTGCAGGGCCTAGAGGCTACACCTTC
CASSQTAGPRGYTF
>.|TRBJ1-1|TRBV10-3|.
TGTGCCATCAGTCAATCGAACACTGAAGCTTTCTTT
CAISQSNTEAFF
>.|TRBJ1-1|TRBV6-5|.
TGTGCCAGCAGCCAGAGGCAGTTGAACACTGAAGCTTTCTTT
CASSQRQLNTEAFF
>TRBD2|TRBJ2-3|TRBV16|.
TGTGCCAGCAGCCAAGGTAGCGGGGGGAGCACAGATACGCAGTATTTT
CASSQGSGGSTDTQYF
>TRBD2|TRBJ2-2|TRBV28|.
TGTGCCAGCAGACCCGGGACTAGCGGGGACACCGGGGAGCTGTTTTTT
CASRPGTSGDTGELFF
>TRBD1|TRBJ1-1|TRBV25-1|.
TGTGCCAGCAGCTCGGACAGGGGCACTGAAGCTTTCTTT
CASSSDRGTEAFF
>TRBD1|TRBJ1-1|TRBV19|once
TGTGCCAGTCGTAAGGACAGGGTTTTGAACACTGAAGCTTTCTTT
CASRKDRVLNTEAFF
>.|TRBJ1-2|TRBV2|few
TGTGCCAGCCGAAGCAACTATGGCTACACCTTC
CASRSNYGYTF
>TRBD1|TRBJ1-1|TRBV6-1|.
TGTGCCAGCAGTGAAGACAGGGGGAACACTGAAGCTTTCTTT
CASSEDRGNTEAFF
>.|TRBJ2-2|TRBV4-3|.
TGCGCCAGCAGCCAAGGAACAGGGCGACTCGGGGAGCTGTTTTTT
CASSQGTGRLGELFF
>TRBD1|TRBJ1-1|TRBV25-1|.
TGTGCCAGCCTGACGACAGGGGGCGCCGACACTGAAGCTTTCTTT
CASLTTGGADTEAFF
>TRBD1|TRBJ1-2|TRBV25-1|few
TGTGCCAGCAGTGAATCAGGGGGCTATGGCTACACCTTC
CASSESGGYGYTF
>TRBD1|TRBJ1-3|TRBV6-5|once
TGTGCCAGCAGTTGGGGACAGGGGGAAAACACCATATATTTT
CASSWGQGENTIYF
>TRBD2|TRBJ2-1|TRBV27|.
TGTGCCAGCAGTTTCGGGGGGGTCAGTAGTGAGCAGTTCTTC
CASSFGGVSSEQFF
>.|TRBJ1-3|TRBV28|few
TGTGCCAGCAGTACACAGGGAGTAGAACCAGGAAACACCATATATTTT
CASSTQGVEPGNTIYF
>.|TRBJ2-7|TRBV6-5|.
TGTGCCAGCAGTGATCGGGGAGAGCAGTACTTC
CASSDRGEQYF
>TRBD2|TRBJ2-4|TRBV11-2|.
TGTGCCAGCAGCTTGTCAATCCTAGCGGGGCTAGCCAAAAACATTCAGTACTTC
CASSLSILAGLAKNIQYF
>TRBD1|TRBJ1-6|TRBV19|.
TGTGCCAGTAGGGCGACAGGGAAGGGTAATTCACCCCTCCACTTT
CASRATGKGNSPLHF